The 18 T cell receptor beta chains presented below share a single source sample, sequenced in a study of blood T cell repertoires in COVID-19. Profiling relied on immunoSEQ multiplex PCR, and the TCRdb table lists in-frame clones only, not all of them. The sample includes about 200,000 clones, approximately 90% of them seen just once. The specimen was peripheral blood. Receptors were obtained from a man younger than 40 who had recovered from COVID-19.

The chain carries TRBV7-2 and TRBJ1-4; the D is unclear. This CDR3 region has 14 residues. V lost 1 base, J lost 4 bases, and 7 bases lay in between. Germline-derived CDR1 and CDR2 are SGHTA and FQGNSA. The CDR3 DNA reads as TGTGCCAGCAGCTTAGGGGCCCTTAATGAAAAACTGTTTTTT. Amino acid sequence: CASSLGALNEKLFF. Together with reference TRBV7-2 and TRBJ1-4, the CDR3 gives the full variable domain: GAGVSQSPSNKVTEKGKDVELRCDPISGHTALYWYRQSLGQGLEFLIYFQGNSAPDKSGLPSDRFSAERTGGSVSTLTIQRTQQEDSAVYLCASSLGALNEKLFFGSGTQLSVL.

The V and J genes are TRBV2 and TRBJ2-5; D possibly corresponds to TRBD2 (6 bases). The CDR3 sequence is 15 residues long. V was clipped by 0 bases and J by 5 bases, with 13 bases between them. Germline-derived CDR1 and CDR2 are SNHLY and FYNNEI. CDR3 sequence: CASSEARGGRETQYF. The CDR3 DNA reads TGTGCCAGCAGTGAAGCGCGGGGAGGTCGGGAGACCCAGTACTTC.

V usage is TRBV9 and J usage is TRBJ1-4; D possibly corresponds to TRBD1 (6 bases). This CDR3 spans 17 amino acids. CDR1 is SGDLS, CDR2 YYNGEE, per germline. V shed 0 bases and J shed 0 bases, with 12 bases lying between them. As DNA, the CDR3 is TGTGCCAGCAGCGTAGGTAGGGGGGGAACAACTAATGAAAAACTGTTTTTT. Translation: CASSVGRGGTTNEKLFF.

The rearrangement links TRBV6-5 to TRBJ2-3; TRBD2 might be the D (6 bases). The V gene's germline CDR1 is MNHEY and CDR2 SVGAGI. V lost 4 bases and J lost 1, with 15 bases in between. The CDR3 is 16 residues long. For the CDR3, the DNA is TGTGCCAGCAGTTCTCACCGGGACTGGGGCACAGATACGCAGTATTTT. Translated: CASSSHRDWGTDTQYF.

This rearrangement joins TRBV11-2 to TRBJ2-3; D remains unclear. The CDR3 length is 15 residues. V was pared by 6 bases and J by 0 bases, with 13 bases between. Germline CDR1 SGHAT, CDR2 FQNNGV. The CDR3 sequence: CASSPGGLSTDTQYF. In DNA form, the CDR3 reads TGTGCCAGCAGTCCAGGTGGGCTAAGCACAGATACGCAGTATTTT.

CDR3 sequence (DNA): TGTGCTAGTGGCTTCCATCCGGGACAGACCCGCTACAATGAGCAGTTCTTC. Amino acids: CASGFHPGQTRYNEQFF. The chain employs TRBV12-5 and TRBJ2-1; 7 bases agree with TRBD1. Germline lookup yields CDR1 LGHNT and CDR2 FRNRAP. CDR3 length: 17 residues. With V trimmed by 6 bases and J by 3 bases, 14 bases remained unmatched.

The rearrangement uses TRBV12-5 and TRBJ2-4; perhaps TRBD2 as D (6 bases). Germline assignment: CDR1 LGHNT and CDR2 FRNRAP. The CDR3 sequence is 18 residues long. The V end lost 0 bases, the J end lost 0 bases, and 15 bases lay between the germline ends. The chain's CDR3 is CASGLVRWGGAAKNIQYF. The CDR3 nucleotides read TGTGCTAGTGGTTTGGTACGGTGGGGCGGGGCAGCCAAAAACATTCAGTACTTC.

J is TRBJ2-7 and V is TRBV6-1; TRBD2 might be the D (5 bases). The V gene's germline CDR1 is MNHNS and CDR2 SASEGT. With 3 bases removed from V and 2 bases from J, the gap between germline ends came to 17 bases. There are 16 residues in the CDR3. The CDR3 sequence is CASSEGTADWTYEQYF. CDR3 bases: TGTGCCAGCAGTGAGGGTACGGCGGACTGGACCTACGAGCAGTACTTC.

This clone was observed many times. The chain employs TRBV2 and TRBJ2-2; 7 bases are a match to TRBD1. Germline V gene sequence: CDR1 SNHLY, CDR2 FYNNEI. This CDR3 is built from 13 residues. The V segment lost 3 bases and the J segment 10 bases; nucleotides outside the gene matches: 5. CDR3 loop: CASSETGQMELFF. CDR3 bases: TGTGCCAGCAGTGAGACGGGACAGATGGAGCTGTTTTTT.

CDR3: CASSWTGAMGEAFF. CDR3 in DNA: TGTGCCAGCAGCTGGACAGGGGCGATGGGTGAAGCTTTCTTT. The V gene is TRBV5-5, the J gene TRBJ1-1, with TRBD1 matching over 9 bases. Trimming removed 3 bases from V and 7 bases from J; junction bases left unmatched: 7. CDR1 and CDR2 (germline): SGHKS, YYEKEE (reference sequence). The CDR3 is 14 residues long. Full variable domain (remainder filled in from reference TRBV5-5 and TRBJ1-1): DAGVTQSPTHLIKTRGQQVTLRCSPISGHKSVSWYQQVLGQGPQFIFQYYEKEERGRGNFPDRFSARQFPNYSSELNVNALLLGDSALYLCASSWTGAMGEAFFGQGTRLTVV.

J is TRBJ2-7 and V is TRBV5-1, with a tentative D call TRBD1 (5 bases). Trimming removed 0 bases at V and 2 bases at J, with 12 bases between. The germline V gene encodes CDR1 SGHRS and CDR2 YFSETQ. The CDR3 length is 15 residues. The CDR3 loop is CASSLAFDSTYEQYF. The DNA of the CDR3 is TGCGCCAGCAGCTTGGCCTTCGACAGTACCTACGAGCAGTACTTC.

The V gene is TRBV19, the J gene TRBJ1-4; the match to TRBD1 covers 10 bases. The V and J ends lost 2 bases and 8 bases, in that order; junction bases with no gene match: 11. CDR3 size: 17 residues. CDR1 is LNHDA and CDR2 is SQIVND in the germline V gene (reference sequence). The CDR3 reads CASSIRRGTGEREKLFF. The CDR3 nucleotides read TGTGCCAGTAGTATAAGGCGGGGGACAGGGGAACGAGAAAAACTGTTTTTT. Full variable domain (missing parts from reference TRBV19 and TRBJ1-4): DGGITQSPKYLFRKEGQNVTLSCEQNLNHDAMYWYRQDPGQGLRLIYYSQIVNDFQKGDIAEGYSVSREKKESFPLTVTSAQKNPTAFYLCASSIRRGTGEREKLFFGSGTQLSVL.

The V and J genes are TRBV11-2 and TRBJ2-7; TRBD1 agrees at 9 bases. Germline-derived CDR1 and CDR2 are SGHAT and FQNNGV. The CDR3 sequence is 17 residues long. V was pared by 7 bases and J by 3 bases, with 16 bases of the junction left unmatched. CDR3 nucleotide sequence: TGTGCCAGCAACCGACCGGGACAGGGACAAAAGGGCTACGAGCAGTACTTC. Protein sequence: CASNRPGQGQKGYEQYF.

V gene TRBV5-1 combines with J gene TRBJ1-1; TRBD1 matches 7 bases. Unmatched junction bases numbered 3, after V lost 2 bases and J lost 2 bases. CDR1 SGHRS and CDR2 YFSETQ come from the germline V gene. The CDR3 runs to 14 residues. The CDR3 DNA sequence: TGCGCCAGCAGCTTAGACAGGGTAAACACTGAAGCTTTCTTT. It translates to CASSLDRVNTEAFF.

CDR3 bases: TGTGCCAGCAGTGAAAGGGGTCTCCCCTACGAGCAGTACTTC. This encodes CASSERGLPYEQYF. The gene calls are TRBV6-1 and TRBJ2-7; a possible D gene is TRBD1 (5 bases). The germline V gene encodes CDR1 MNHNS and CDR2 SASEGT. This CDR3 comprises 14 residues. Trimming took 2 bases from V and 2 from J, leaving 10 bases between them.

The V gene is TRBV11-2, the J gene TRBJ2-4, with D maybe TRBD2 (6 bases). The germline gives CDR1 SGHAT, CDR2 FQNNGV. Trimming removed 0 bases at V and 6 bases at J, with 9 bases between. CDR3 length equals 14 residues. CDR3 DNA: TGTGCCAGCAGCTTAGAACTAGCCGGAAACATTCAGTACTTC. This encodes CASSLELAGNIQYF.

CDR3 protein: CAWKGGPYNEQFF. The CDR3 coding sequence is TGTGCCTGGAAGGGGGGGCCCTACAATGAGCAGTTCTTC. The chain joins TRBV30 to TRBJ2-1, with a tentative D call TRBD2 (7 bases). Trimming pared 4 bases from V and 2 bases from J, leaving 9 bases between. The CDR3 has 13 amino acids. Germline CDR1 and CDR2: GTSNPN and SVGIG (reference sequence).

The V call is TRBV19, the J call TRBJ1-1, with D possibly matching TRBD1 (5 bases). Trimming took 7 bases from V and 10 from J, leaving 16 bases between them. The CDR3 totals 12 residues. Germline CDR1 reads LNHDA; CDR2 reads SQIVND (reference sequence). The CDR3 sequence: CASKGLGSGAFF. As DNA, the CDR3 is TGTGCCAGTAAGGGGCTCGGTAGCGGAGCTTTCTTT.